A selection of T cell receptor beta chains follows, all from one sample in a study of immune characterization of retroperitoneal liposarcoma. MiXCR, run by TCRdb on the PCR reads, gives a single entry per CDR3 protein. This sample has 8,000 to 11,000 distinct CDR3 sequences; 25% to 30% occur once, and the top ten carry around 7.9%. The material sequenced was tumor tissue. The receptors were sampled from a female donor with retroperitoneal liposarcoma. Both conserved end residues are part of each CDR3. Each record gives: D gene, J gene, V gene, clone size, CDR3 DNA, CDR3 protein. A D gene is named only where the DNA matches it firmly. Clone size is given for some rows only: seen once, a few or many times, or a class if the clone is expanded.

D gene: .; J gene: TRBJ2-2; V gene: TRBV6-1; clone size: .; CDR3 DNA: TGTGCCAGCAGGAACGACACCGGGGAGCTGTTTTTT; CDR3 protein: CASRNDTGELFF
D gene: .; J gene: TRBJ2-5; V gene: TRBV7-3; clone size: medium-sized; CDR3 DNA: TGTGCCAGCAGCTGGTTAGGTCAACAGGGAGAGACCCAGTACTTC; CDR3 protein: CASSWLGQQGETQYF
D gene: TRBD1; J gene: TRBJ2-3; V gene: TRBV10-1; clone size: few; CDR3 DNA: TGCGCCAGCAGTGACTTGGGGACCGGGACAGGGGAAGATACGCAGTATTTT; CDR3 protein: CASSDLGTGTGEDTQYF
D gene: .; J gene: TRBJ2-7; V gene: TRBV7-3; clone size: .; CDR3 DNA: TGTGCCAGCAGCTTATATCGGGGGAATGAGCAGTACTTC; CDR3 protein: CASSLYRGNEQYF
D gene: .; J gene: TRBJ1-2; V gene: TRBV6-6; clone size: .; CDR3 DNA: TGTGCCAGCAGTTACGGGAGCGAAAACTATGGCTACACCTTC; CDR3 protein: CASSYGSENYGYTF
D gene: TRBD1; J gene: TRBJ2-1; V gene: TRBV6-1; clone size: many; CDR3 DNA: TGTGCCAGCAGTGAAGGGGACAGGGGCGAGCAGTTCTTC; CDR3 protein: CASSEGDRGEQFF
D gene: .; J gene: TRBJ2-2; V gene: TRBV27; clone size: few; CDR3 DNA: TGTGCCAGCACCGGCCAAAACACCGGGGAGCTGTTTTTT; CDR3 protein: CASTGQNTGELFF
D gene: .; J gene: TRBJ2-3; V gene: TRBV27; clone size: few; CDR3 DNA: TGTGCCAGCAGTAGCGCCGGACCCTGGTTGACAGATACGCAGTATTTT; CDR3 protein: CASSSAGPWLTDTQYF
D gene: .; J gene: TRBJ2-2; V gene: TRBV6-1; clone size: many; CDR3 DNA: TGTGCCAGCAGCTATTCGAACACCGGGGAGCTGTTTTTT; CDR3 protein: CASSYSNTGELFF
D gene: .; J gene: TRBJ2-1; V gene: TRBV6-4; clone size: .; CDR3 DNA: TGTGCCAGCAGGTTGGAGATCAACTACGAGCAGTTCTTC; CDR3 protein: CASRLEINYEQFF
D gene: .; J gene: TRBJ2-1; V gene: TRBV6-1; clone size: .; CDR3 DNA: TGTGCCAGCAGTGAATTGTCGCCATTGCAGTTCTTC; CDR3 protein: CASSELSPLQFF
D gene: .; J gene: TRBJ1-2; V gene: TRBV4-2; clone size: .; CDR3 DNA: TGTGCCAGCAGCCAAGCGAGGACAGACTATGGCTACACCTTC; CDR3 protein: CASSQARTDYGYTF
D gene: .; J gene: TRBJ2-7; V gene: TRBV12-3/TRBV12-4; clone size: .; CDR3 DNA: TGTGCCAGCAGTAATCGGGACCGTGGTTACGAGCAGTACTTC; CDR3 protein: CASSNRDRGYEQYF
D gene: TRBD2; J gene: TRBJ2-7; V gene: TRBV7-6; clone size: .; CDR3 DNA: TGTGCTAGCAGCCTAGGGGCGGGGGGTACCTCTGAGCAGTACTTC; CDR3 protein: CASSLGAGGTSEQYF